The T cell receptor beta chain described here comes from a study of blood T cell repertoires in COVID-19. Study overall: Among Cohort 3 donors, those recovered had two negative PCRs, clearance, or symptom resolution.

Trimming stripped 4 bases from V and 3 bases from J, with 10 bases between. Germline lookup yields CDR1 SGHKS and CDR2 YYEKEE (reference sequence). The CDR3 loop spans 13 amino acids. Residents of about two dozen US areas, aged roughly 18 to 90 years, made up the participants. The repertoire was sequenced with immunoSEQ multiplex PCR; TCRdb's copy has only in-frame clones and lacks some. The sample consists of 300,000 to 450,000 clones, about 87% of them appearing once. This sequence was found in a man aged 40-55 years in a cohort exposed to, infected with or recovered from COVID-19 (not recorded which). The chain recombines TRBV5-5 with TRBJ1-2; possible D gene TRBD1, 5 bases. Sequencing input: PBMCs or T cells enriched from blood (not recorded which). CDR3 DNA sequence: TGTGCCAGCAGCCCAACAGGCGACTATGGCTACACCTTC. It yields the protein CASSPTGDYGYTF.